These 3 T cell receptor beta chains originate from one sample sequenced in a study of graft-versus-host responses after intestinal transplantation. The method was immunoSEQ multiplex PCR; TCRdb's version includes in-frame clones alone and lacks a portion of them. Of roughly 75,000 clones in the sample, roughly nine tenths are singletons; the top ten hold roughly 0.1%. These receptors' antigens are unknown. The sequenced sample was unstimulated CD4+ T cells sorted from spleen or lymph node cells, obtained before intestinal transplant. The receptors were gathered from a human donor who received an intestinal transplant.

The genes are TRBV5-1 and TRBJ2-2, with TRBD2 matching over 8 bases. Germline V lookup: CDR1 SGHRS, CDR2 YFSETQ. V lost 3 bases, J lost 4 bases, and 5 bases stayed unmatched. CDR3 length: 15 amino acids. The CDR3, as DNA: TGCGCCAGCAGCTCGGCCGCGGGGGGCACCGGGGAGCTGTTTTTT. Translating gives CASSSAAGGTGELFF.

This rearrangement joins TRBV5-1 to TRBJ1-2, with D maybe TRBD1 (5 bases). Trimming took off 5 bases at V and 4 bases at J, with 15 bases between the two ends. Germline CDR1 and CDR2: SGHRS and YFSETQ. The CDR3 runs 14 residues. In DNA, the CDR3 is TGCGCCAGCAGAACGGCGGACATCACCTATGGCTACACCTTC. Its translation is CASRTADITYGYTF.

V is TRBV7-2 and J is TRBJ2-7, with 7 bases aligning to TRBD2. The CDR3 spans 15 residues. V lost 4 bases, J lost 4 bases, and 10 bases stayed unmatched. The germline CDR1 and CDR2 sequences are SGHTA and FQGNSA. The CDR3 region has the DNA TGTGCCAGCAGCTCCTCATCGGCGGGGGAGTACGAGCAGTACTTC. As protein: CASSSSSAGEYEQYF.